In this sample, the clone carrying this T cell receptor beta chain turned up a few times. No antigen is known for it. An end of the junction does not agree with germline; a read error may underlie this. Per germline, CDR1 LGHNT and CDR2 FRNRAP. The CDR3 has 11 residues. The data belong to a study of metastatic and nonmetastatic thyroid tumors. Through MiXCR, TCRdb re-clonotyped the PCR reads. The sample has 15,000 to 20,000 clones, roughly 23% seen once. All patients were untreated before thyroid surgery. Overall study results and limits: Relative to benign nodules, malignant thyroid tumors were reportedly characterized by significantly elevated TCR beta diversity in blood and tumor.

The chain is built from TRBV12-5 and TRBJ1-2; 8 positions agree with TRBD1. The sequenced material came from tumor tissue. This clonotype originated in a female donor with papillary thyroid cancer or a benign thyroid nodule (not recorded which). Some clones in this sample may be carry-over from other donors' samples. CDR3 nucleotides: TGTGCTAGTGGGCCCCAGGGGGCCCTCTCATTC. Its protein product is CASGPQGALSF.